The 28 T cell receptor beta chains below were found in one sample sequenced in a study of CD8+ T cells in alopecia areata (dated by TCRdb to 2016 to 2019). The library was generated by the immunoSEQ multiplex PCR assay. RNA was extracted from all samples and reverse transcribed into cDNA, which served as template for TCR sequencing. TCRdb's version of the immuneACCESS table is confined to in-frame rearrangements and falls short of the full clone set. An unresolved V gene accounts for under half of the shortfall where checked; the remainder is of unknown origin. This sample is represented by about 270,000 clones, with no singletons among them. The top ten clones comprise more than 1% of the sample. Cells from mouse cutaneous lymph nodes were pooled, stained for CD4, CD8alpha, NKG2D, NKG2ACE and other markers, and then sorted on a BD Influx. Sequencing used CD4+ T cells sorted from a lymph node. Source of these receptors: a C3H/HeJ mouse with alopecia areata. This mouse strain bears the MHC haplotype H2-k.

Regarding this clone: All gene names here are mouse names. Read sequence stops 4 residues before the CDR3 end, and the germline J gene provides the missing end. V gene TRBV19 combines with J gene TRBJ2-1; D is possibly TRBD2 (7 bases). V lost 0 bases and J lost 6, with 10 bases in between. CDR1 is FNHDT, CDR2 SITEND, per germline (reference sequence). The CDR3 runs to 14 residues. The part of the CDR3 DNA that was read is TGTGCCAGCAGTATAGTTGGGGGGCTTGCT. This sequence encodes CASSIVGGLA. Given in full, the CDR3 is CASSIVGGLAEQFF.

This clone was detected ten times or more. Germline and genes: mouse. Read data end 4 residues before the CDR3 end; the end is taken from the germline J gene. The same CDR3 also results from other DNA sequences found in this sample. The gene calls are TRBV5 and TRBJ2-7; TRBD2 matches at 8 bases. Germline V gene sequence: CDR1 LGHNA, CDR2 YNLKQL (reference sequence). The CDR3 is 15 residues long. The V segment lost 0 bases and the J segment 0 bases; nucleotides outside the gene matches: 1. The DNA read from the CDR3 is TGTGCCAGCAGCCAAGATCTGGGGGGCTCCTAT. It codes for CASSQDLGGSY. The whole CDR3 protein reads CASSQDLGGSYEQYF.

The table lists this clone with a few counts. Genes here carry mouse names. The read ends 4 residues early relative to the CDR3; the germline J gene fills the gap. The chain uses TRBV13-1 and TRBJ2-7, with 8 positions matching TRBD2. Germline V gene sequence: CDR1 NSHNY, CDR2 SYGAGN. The CDR3 is 13 residues long. CDR3 sequence: CASRRGGADEQYF. The sequenced CDR3 bases are TGTGCCAGCAGACGCGGGGGGGCGGAT.

Concerning this clone itself: These gene names are mouse names. The CDR3 goes on 4 residues after the read ends, and that part is filled in from the germline J gene. V and J are TRBV5 and TRBJ2-3; no reliable D call. Germline V gene lookup returns CDR1 LGHNA and CDR2 YNLKQL (reference sequence). The CDR3 runs 17 residues. V lost 0 bases to trimming and J lost 0 bases, with 13 bases between them. Incomplete CDR3 DNA: TGTGCCAGCAGCCAAGAAGGAGACACATATAGTGCAGAA. Amino acids: CASSQEGDTYSAE. The entire CDR3 protein is CASSQEGDTYSAETLYF.

In the case of this clone: The gene names here belong to mouse. Read data end 4 residues before the CDR3 end; the end is taken from the germline J gene. V usage is TRBV13-1 and J usage is TRBJ2-4; D call uncertain. Germline V lookup: CDR1 NSHNY, CDR2 SYGAGN. The CDR3 is 13 residues long. This CDR3 reads CASSETAKNTLYF. The DNA read from the CDR3 is TGTGCCAGCAGTGAAACAGCAAAAAAC.

A few counts support this clone. Gene names are the mouse ones. The CDR3 bases that were read are TGCACCTGCAGTGCGGACTGGGAAAAC. Amino acids: CTCSADWEN. The entire CDR3 protein is CTCSADWENTLYF. The J gene is TRBJ2-4, the V gene TRBV1, with TRBD2 identical over 8 bases. The read falls 4 residues short of the CDR3 end, and the missing part is taken from the germline J gene. Per germline, CDR1 NSQYPW and CDR2 LRSPGD (reference sequence). The CDR3 runs 13 residues.

In the case of this clone: Mouse germline and gene names are used. Sequencing ends 4 residues short of the CDR3 end; the germline J gene provides the rest. The chain carries TRBV13-3 and TRBJ2-4; 9 bases are a match to TRBD2. With V trimmed by 0 bases and J by 0 bases, 5 bases remained unmatched. The CDR3 sequence is 17 residues long. The germline V gene has CDR1 NNHDY and CDR2 SYVADS. The CDR3 is CASSDAQDWGSQNTLYF. Incomplete CDR3 DNA: TGTGCCAGCAGTGATGCACAAGACTGGGGGAGTCAAAAC.

This clone was counted only a few times. Germline and genes here are mouse. The CDR3 goes on 4 residues after the read ends, and that part is filled in from the germline J gene. V and J are TRBV17 and TRBJ2-2, with TRBD1 matching 7 bases. Germline V gene data show CDR1 as MNHDT and CDR2 as YYDKIL. This CDR3 comprises 15 residues. Trimming cost V 2 bases and J 1 base; bases outside gene matches: 1. This CDR3 is CASSRRQGNTGQLYF. The sequenced part of the CDR3 DNA is TGTGCTAGCAGTAGAAGACAGGGAAACACCGGG.

Notes on this clone: Germline and genes here are mouse. The CDR3 end falls 4 residues outside the read, so it is completed with the germline J gene. The chain carries TRBV31 and TRBJ1-2; 8 bases agree with TRBD1. This CDR3 is built from 14 residues. CDR1 is GKSSPN and CDR2 is SITVG in the germline V gene. The part of the CDR3 DNA that was read is TGTGCCTGGAGTCCCCGGACAGGGAGGTCC. It yields the protein CAWSPRTGRS. The full-length CDR3 reads as CAWSPRTGRSDYTF.

As concerns this clone: The gene symbols are mouse symbols. The read stops 4 residues short of the end of the CDR3; the missing end is completed from the germline J gene. Other DNA variants within this sample encode the same CDR3. This chain connects TRBV14 to TRBJ2-5, with TRBD2 matching over 14 bases. CDR1 SGHDT and CDR2 FRDEAV come from the germline V gene. The length of the CDR3 is 15 residues. The CDR3 spells CASSPGLGGRDTQYF. Incomplete CDR3 DNA: TGTGCCAGCAGTCCGGGACTGGGGGGGCGAGAC.

There are many counts of this clone. Gene labels here are mouse ones. Read coverage stops 4 residues before the CDR3 terminus; the germline J gene supplies the remainder. The V gene is TRBV13-1, the J gene TRBJ2-2, with D perhaps TRBD1 (6 bases). Trimming pared 6 bases from V and 4 bases from J, leaving 10 bases between. Germline V gene data show CDR1 as NSHNY and CDR2 as SYGAGN. This CDR3 region has 13 residues. CDR3 DNA, as far as it was read: TGTGCCAGCAACAGGGACGGCACCGGG. Protein: CASNRDGTG. The entire CDR3 protein reads CASNRDGTGQLYF.

This clone was seen a handful of times. Mouse gene names and germline throughout. From the germline J gene comes the end of the CDR3, since the read stops 4 residues before it. The rearrangement links TRBV13-2 to TRBJ2-2; 8 bases match TRBD2. The CDR3 extends over 18 amino acids. CDR1 and CDR2 (germline): NNHNN, SYGAGS (reference sequence). With 0 bases clipped from V and 3 bases from J, the junction kept 10 bases outside the gene matches. The CDR3 is CASGDANWGPYYTGQLYF. CDR3 DNA, as far as it was read: TGTGCCAGCGGTGATGCAAACTGGGGGCCCTATTACACCGGG.

Comments on this clone: Gene names refer to mouse genes. The DNA ends 4 residues before the CDR3 does, and the rest of the CDR3 is filled in from the germline J gene. The chain recombines TRBV13-1 with TRBJ1-2; the D gene is possibly TRBD1 (6 bases). Trimming pared 0 bases from V and 4 bases from J, leaving 13 bases between. This CDR3 comprises 15 residues. From germline, CDR1 is NSHNY and CDR2 SYGAGN. CDR3 DNA, as far as it was read: TGTGCCAGCAGTGATGTGGGGGGGCGCCCCTCC. Its protein is CASSDVGGRPS. The entire CDR3 protein reads CASSDVGGRPSDYTF.

Of note for this clone: Gene names denote mouse genes. The read gets to within 4 residues of the CDR3 end, and the germline J gene fills in the rest. This chain joins TRBV13-1 and TRBJ2-1; a weak D match, TRBD1 (6 bases). The CDR3 length is 16 residues. Germline CDR1 reads NSHNY; CDR2 reads SYGAGN. V lost 0 bases and J lost 2, with 12 bases in between. The sequenced CDR3 bases are TGTGCCAGCAGTGATGCACCGGCAGGGGACTATGCT. Translation: CASSDAPAGDYA. The entire CDR3 protein reads CASSDAPAGDYAEQFF.

The sample holds a few counts of this clone. Germline and genes: mouse. The CDR3 end is not reached by the read, which stops 4 residues before it; the germline J gene fills it in. This chain joins TRBV1 and TRBJ2-7; TRBD2 matches at 9 bases. The CDR3 runs 14 residues. Trimming cost V 2 bases and J 3 bases; bases outside gene matches: 2. CDR1 and CDR2 from the germline V gene are NSQYPW and LRSPGD (reference sequence). The CDR3 bases that were read are TGCACCTGCAGTGCAACGGACTGGGGCTAT. Translating it yields CTCSATDWGY. The full-length CDR3 reads as CTCSATDWGYEQYF.

This clone was observed a few times. Gene and germline names: mouse. The read falls 4 residues short of the CDR3 end, and the missing part is taken from the germline J gene. The V gene is TRBV19, the J gene TRBJ2-1, with D possibly TRBD2 on 7 matching bases. Germline V gene lookup returns CDR1 FNHDT and CDR2 SITEND (reference sequence). This CDR3 region has 14 residues. The chain's CDR3 is CASSIGGGPAEQFF. Incomplete CDR3 DNA: TGTGCCAGCAGTATAGGCGGGGGGCCCGCT.

This clone was observed a few times. These gene names are mouse names. From the germline J gene comes the end of the CDR3, since the read stops 4 residues before it. The chain links TRBV31 to TRBJ1-2; perhaps TRBD1 as D (5 bases). The CDR3 spans 12 residues. V lost 1 base and J lost 4, with 7 bases in between. Germline assignment: CDR1 GKSSPN and CDR2 SITVG. The sequenced CDR3 bases are TGTGCCTGGAGTCAAGACAGCTCC. This encodes CAWSQDSS. The entire CDR3 protein reads CAWSQDSSDYTF.

This clone has ten or more counts. Genes and germline are mouse. The sequenced fragment ends 4 residues before the CDR3 boundary, so the rest is inferred from the germline J gene. The sample has other DNA sequences that encode this CDR3 too. This chain joins TRBV31 and TRBJ2-5; tentatively, D is TRBD1 or TRBD2 (5 bases each). The length of the CDR3 is 13 residues. The ends were cut back, 0 bases at V and 1 base at J, with 5 bases in the middle. The germline CDR1 and CDR2 sequences are GKSSPN and SITVG. The CDR3 loop is CAWSLGDQDTQYF. Partial CDR3 DNA: TGTGCCTGGAGTCTGGGGGACCAAGAC.

This clone was observed a handful of times. Gene names and germline refer to mouse. The read gets to within 4 residues of the CDR3 end, and the germline J gene fills in the rest. This rearrangement joins TRBV13-1 to TRBJ2-7; 9 bases agree with TRBD2. With V trimmed by 5 bases and J by 2 bases, 8 bases remained unmatched. Germline V CDR1 and CDR2: NSHNY, SYGAGN. The CDR3 runs 15 residues. CDR3 DNA (partial): TGTGCCAGCAGGCCCCGGACTGGGGAAACCTAT. This gives the protein CASRPRTGETY. The CDR3 in its entirety is CASRPRTGETYEQYF.

This clone has only a few counts. Mouse gene names apply. The read finishes 4 residues shy of the CDR3 end, and the germline J gene is used to complete it. The J gene is TRBJ2-2, the V gene TRBV2, with unresolved D. Germline V gene lookup returns CDR1 LGHNA and CDR2 YSYQKL. This CDR3 contains 15 residues. V lost 0 bases and J lost 1, with 6 bases in between. The CDR3 bases that were read are TGTGCCAGCAGCCAAGATCCCAGAAACACCGGG. It codes for CASSQDPRNTG. The entire CDR3 protein is CASSQDPRNTGQLYF.

A word on this clone: Mouse gene names apply. CDR3 DNA (partial): TGTGCCAGCAGTGATGCCTGGGACAGGGGTTCAGAA. This gives the protein CASSDAWDRGSE. The full CDR3 protein is CASSDAWDRGSETLYF. This chain joins TRBV13-3 and TRBJ2-3; 10 nucleotides line up with TRBD1. The CDR3 goes on 4 residues after the read ends, and that part is filled in from the germline J gene. The germline V gene has CDR1 NNHDY and CDR2 SYVADS. The CDR3 length is 16 residues. Unmatched junction bases numbered 5, after V lost 0 bases and J lost 4 bases.

Remarks on this clone: The gene symbols are mouse symbols. The read ends 4 residues shy of where the CDR3 ends; the end is completed using the germline J gene. The genes are TRBV19 and TRBJ2-2; the match to TRBD2 covers 9 bases. Per the germline V gene, CDR1 is FNHDT and CDR2 is SITEND (reference sequence). With 1 base clipped from V and 4 bases from J, the junction kept 8 bases outside the gene matches. There are 17 residues in the CDR3. CDR3 region: CASSITLGGSRTGQLYF. The CDR3 bases that were read are TGTGCCAGCAGTATAACCCTGGGGGGGTCCCGCACCGGG. The complete variable domain, with remaining parts taken from reference TRBV19 and TRBJ2-2, reads GGIITQTPKFLIGQEGQKLTLKCQQNFNHDTMYWYRQDSGKGLRLIYYSITENDLQKGDLSEGYDASREKKSSFSLTVTSAQKNEMAVFLCASSITLGGSRTGQLYFGEGSKLTVL.

This clone was observed a handful of times. Germline and genes: mouse. The CDR3 end falls 4 residues outside the read, so it is completed with the germline J gene. In the same sample, other DNA sequences code for this CDR3. The J gene is TRBJ1-1, the V gene TRBV5; 7 bases are shared with TRBD1. Germline CDR1 reads LGHNA; CDR2 reads YNLKQL (reference sequence). The ends lost 4 bases at V and 3 bases at J; junction bases unmatched: 5. CDR3 size: 14 residues. The DNA read from the CDR3 is TGTGCCAGCAGCCCCCGACAGGGCGACACA. It is translated as CASSPRQGDT. In full, the CDR3 reads CASSPRQGDTEVFF.

This clone has more than one count but fewer than ten. Germline and genes: mouse. The read stops 4 residues short of the end of the CDR3; the missing end is completed from the germline J gene. The V call is TRBV1, the J call TRBJ2-1; 10 nucleotides line up with TRBD1. The CDR3 is 15 residues long. CDR1 and CDR2 (germline): NSQYPW, LRSPGD (reference sequence). The V gene end was trimmed by 3 bases and the J gene end by 5 bases; junction bases not matched to a gene: 4. CDR3: CTCSAGTGEHAEQFF. Partial CDR3 DNA: TGCACCTGCAGTGCGGGGACAGGGGAGCATGCT.

On this clone: Germline and genes: mouse. The read terminates 4 residues ahead of where the CDR3 ends, so the germline J gene completes it. This same CDR3 is encoded by further DNA sequences in the sample. This chain links TRBV13-1 with TRBJ2-5, with TRBD1 matching 8 bases. The CDR3 is made up of 14 amino acids. From germline, CDR1 is NSHNY and CDR2 SYGAGN. CDR3 DNA, as far as it was read: TGTGCCAGCAGTGATGCCCAGGGGGCAGAC. Translating it yields CASSDAQGAD. The whole CDR3 reads CASSDAQGADTQYF.

This clone was observed a handful of times. Mouse germline and gene names are used. Partial CDR3 DNA: TGTGCTAGCAGTCGACTGGGGGATCAAAAC. The encoded protein is CASSRLGDQN. The entire CDR3 protein reads CASSRLGDQNTLYF. V usage is TRBV17 and J usage is TRBJ2-4; 9 bases fit TRBD2. The sequence runs out 4 residues before the end of the CDR3; the remainder is reconstructed from the germline J gene. J was trimmed by 2 bases and V by 5 bases; bases with no gene match: 2. Germline lookup yields CDR1 MNHDT and CDR2 YYDKIL. This CDR3 is 14 amino acids long.

This clone has just a few counts. Gene names and germline match the mouse. The CDR3 end falls 4 residues outside the read, so it is completed with the germline J gene. Other DNA sequences of this sample code for an identical CDR3. The rearrangement links TRBV5 to TRBJ1-1; TRBD1 agrees at 7 bases. This CDR3 is built from 13 residues. V lost 6 bases to trimming and J lost 0 bases; unmatched junction nucleotides: 1. From germline, CDR1 is LGHNA and CDR2 YNLKQL (reference sequence). The CDR3 reads CASRQGANTEVFF. CDR3 bases read: TGTGCCAGCAGGCAGGGGGCAAACACA.

This clone was seen only a few times. Gene names are the mouse ones. The read is 4 residues too short to cover the CDR3 end, so that end is filled in from the germline J gene. The V gene is TRBV19, the J gene TRBJ2-2, with 7 bases identical to TRBD1. Germline loops: CDR1 FNHDT, CDR2 SITEND (reference sequence). The V gene end was trimmed by 6 bases and the J gene end by 4 bases; junction bases not matched to a gene: 6. The CDR3 consists of 14 residues. The CDR3 protein is CASTLTGTTGQLYF. The CDR3 bases that were read are TGTGCCAGCACCTTGACAGGGACCACCGGG.